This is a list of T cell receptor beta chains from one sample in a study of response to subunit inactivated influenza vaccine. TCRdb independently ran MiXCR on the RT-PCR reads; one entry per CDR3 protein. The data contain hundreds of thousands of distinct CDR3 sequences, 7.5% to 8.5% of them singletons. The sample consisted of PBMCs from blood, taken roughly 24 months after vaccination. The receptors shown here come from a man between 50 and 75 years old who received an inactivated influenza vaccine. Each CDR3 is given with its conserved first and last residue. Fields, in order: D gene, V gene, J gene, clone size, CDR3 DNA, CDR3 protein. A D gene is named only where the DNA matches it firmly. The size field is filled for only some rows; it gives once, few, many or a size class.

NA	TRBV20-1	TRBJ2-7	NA	TGCAGTGCCCCGGGTCCTTACTACGAGCAGTACTTC	CSAPGPYYEQYF
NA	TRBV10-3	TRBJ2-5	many	TGTGCCATCAGCCGAACGGGGCTTGAGACCCAGTACTTC	CAISRTGLETQYF
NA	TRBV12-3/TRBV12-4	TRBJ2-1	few	TGTGCCAGCAGTTTAACGCAGGGGCCGCAGTTCTTC	CASSLTQGPQFF
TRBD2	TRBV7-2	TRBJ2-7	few	TGTGCCAGCAGCTTAGAGGCTAGCGGGGGGTACGAGCAGTACTTC	CASSLEASGGYEQYF
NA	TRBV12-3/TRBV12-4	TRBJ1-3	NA	TGTGCCAGCAAGGACTCGAGCTCTGGAAACACCATATATTTT	CASKDSSSGNTIYF
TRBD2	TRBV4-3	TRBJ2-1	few	TGCGCCAGCAGCCGCAGCGGCTTAGGGCTAGCGGGAGTGGTGGAGCAGTTCTTC	CASSRSGLGLAGVVEQFF
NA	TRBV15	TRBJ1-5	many	TGTGCCACCAGCAGAGATAATTTAGCCCCCAATCAGCCCCAGCATTTT	CATSRDNLAPNQPQHF
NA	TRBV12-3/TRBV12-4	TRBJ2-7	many	TGTGCCAGCAGTTCTTCTGTGTCGATTGAGCAGTACTTC	CASSSSVSIEQYF
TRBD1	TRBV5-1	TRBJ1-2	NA	TGCGCCAGCAGCTTTACGGACAGGACGGGCGGCTACACCTTC	CASSFTDRTGGYTF
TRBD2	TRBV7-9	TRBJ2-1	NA	TGTGCCAGCAGACCTGCGGGGGGCAATGAGCAGTTCTTC	CASRPAGGNEQFF
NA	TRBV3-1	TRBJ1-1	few	TGTGCCAGCAGCCGGACCGGGGTTGCGGCTTTCTTT	CASSRTGVAAFF
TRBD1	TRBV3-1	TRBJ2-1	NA	TGTGCCTGCTGCAAGGAGGTCCCCGGGACAGGGGTGGTTAATGAGCAGTTCTTC	CACCKEVPGTGVVNEQFF
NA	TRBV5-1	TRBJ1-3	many	TGCGCCAGCAGCTTGGAACAGGCTGGAAACACCATATATTTT	CASSLEQAGNTIYF
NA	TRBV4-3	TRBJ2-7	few	TGCGCCAGCAGCCGACGGACGGACTCCTACGAGCAGTACTTC	CASSRRTDSYEQYF
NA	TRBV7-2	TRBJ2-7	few	TGTGCCAGCAGCACGGGGGCCTACTACGAGCAGTACTTC	CASSTGAYYEQYF
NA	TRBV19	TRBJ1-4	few	TGTGCCAGTAGTATATTGGCTGAAAAACTGTTTTTT	CASSILAEKLFF
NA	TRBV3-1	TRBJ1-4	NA	TGTGCCAGCAGCGCCGGAAGGGTGAATGAAAAACTGTTTTTT	CASSAGRVNEKLFF
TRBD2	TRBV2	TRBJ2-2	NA	TGTGCCAGGCGAGGGAGGGACTATCTCACCGGGGAGCTGTTTTTT	CARRGRDYLTGELFF
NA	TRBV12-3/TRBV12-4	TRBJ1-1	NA	TGTGCCAGCAGGTTACAGCAGAACACTGAAGCTTTCTTT	CASRLQQNTEAFF
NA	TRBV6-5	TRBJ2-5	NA	TGTGCCAGCAGTTACTCTGCCAGGTTTAAGGAGGTTCGAGAGACCCAGTACTTC	CASSYSARFKEVRETQYF
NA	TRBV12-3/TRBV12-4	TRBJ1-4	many	TGTGCCAGCAGTTTGGCCGGGAGCGGCGAAAAACTGTTTTTT	CASSLAGSGEKLFF
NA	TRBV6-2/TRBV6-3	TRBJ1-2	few	TGTGCCAGCAGTTACCCCGACAGGATCTATGGCTACACCTTC	CASSYPDRIYGYTF